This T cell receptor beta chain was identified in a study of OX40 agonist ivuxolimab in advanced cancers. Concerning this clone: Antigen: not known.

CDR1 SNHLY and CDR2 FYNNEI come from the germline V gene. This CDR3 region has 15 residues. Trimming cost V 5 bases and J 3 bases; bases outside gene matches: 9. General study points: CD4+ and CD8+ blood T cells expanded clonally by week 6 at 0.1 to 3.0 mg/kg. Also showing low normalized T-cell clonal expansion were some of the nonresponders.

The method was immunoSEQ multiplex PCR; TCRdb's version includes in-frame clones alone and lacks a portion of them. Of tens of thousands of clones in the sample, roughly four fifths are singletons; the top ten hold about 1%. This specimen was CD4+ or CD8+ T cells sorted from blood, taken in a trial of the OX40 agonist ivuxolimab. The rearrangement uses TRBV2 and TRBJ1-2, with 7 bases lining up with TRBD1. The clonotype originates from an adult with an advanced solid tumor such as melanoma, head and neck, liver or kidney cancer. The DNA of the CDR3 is TGTGCCAGCAGTAGAGACAGGGTTCGCGACTATGGCTACACCTTC. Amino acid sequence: CASSRDRVRDYGYTF.